These 8 T cell receptor beta chains came from one sample sequenced in a study of CD8+ T cells in alopecia areata. Sequencing used cDNA as its template, made by extracting RNA and reverse transcribing it. Using immunoSEQ multiplex PCR, the repertoire was profiled, and TCRdb retains in-frame clones only, with some absent. The sample carries approximately 150,000 clones, 55% recorded once. The sequencing sample was made of CD4+ T cells sorted from blood. All receptors come from a human donor in good health.

This clone was recorded a few times. The CDR3 is CASAGGPTYNEQFF. The DNA of the CDR3 is TGTGCCAGCGCAGGAGGGCCTACCTACAATGAGCAGTTCTTC. The chain joins TRBV5-4 to TRBJ2-1, with a tentative D call TRBD2 (6 bases). Per the germline V gene, CDR1 is SGHNT and CDR2 is YYREEE (reference sequence). V lost 7 bases to trimming and J lost 2 bases, with 13 bases between them. The CDR3 sequence is 14 residues long.

This clone was detected only a few times. V and J are TRBV6-5 and TRBJ2-5; D ambiguous. The CDR3 covers 12 residues. Germline V gives CDR1 MNHEY, CDR2 SVGAGI. Deletions cut 3 bases from V and 2 bases from J, with 4 bases between. The CDR3 coding sequence is TGTGCCAGCAGTTATCCTCAAGAGACCCAGTACTTC. It codes for CASSYPQETQYF.

The chain couples TRBV9 to TRBJ1-5, with a possible D match to TRBD1 (6 bases). Germline loops: CDR1 SGDLS, CDR2 YYNGEE. Trimming took off 1 base at V and 5 bases at J, with 10 bases between the two ends. The CDR3 sequence is 14 residues long. CDR3 sequence reads: CASSVRGVDQPQHF. Here the CDR3 DNA reads TGTGCCAGCAGCGTAAGGGGGGTGGATCAGCCCCAGCATTTT.

V gene TRBV7-9 combines with J gene TRBJ2-3; D is unclear. CDR1 is SEHNR and CDR2 is FQNEAQ in the germline V gene (reference sequence). Trimming removed 5 bases from V and 2 bases from J, with 14 bases in between. The CDR3 sequence is 15 residues long. CDR3 DNA: TGTGCCAGCAGCCCCGATTTAGAGTACACAGATACGCAGTATTTT. Encoded protein: CASSPDLEYTDTQYF.

This clone was seen just once. The chain recombines TRBV5-1 with TRBJ2-4; either TRBD1 or TRBD2 may supply D (6 bases each). Germline-derived CDR1 and CDR2 are SGHRS and YFSETQ. V was trimmed by 1 base and J by 3 bases, leaving 14 bases between them. The CDR3 is 16 residues long. The CDR3 nucleotides are TGCGCCAGCAGCTTGACCTCACAGGGAGGCAAAAACATTCAGTACTTC. Translated: CASSLTSQGGKNIQYF.

This rearrangement joins TRBV5-1 to TRBJ2-5; possibly TRBD2 for D (6 bases). The V gene's germline CDR1 is SGHRS and CDR2 YFSETQ. The CDR3 length is 14 residues. The V and J ends lost 4 bases and 1 base respectively, with 11 bases between them. In DNA form, the CDR3 reads TGCGCCAGCAGCGGGGGACTCTCCCAAGAGACCCAGTACTTC. Residues: CASSGGLSQETQYF.

The V and J genes are TRBV29-1 and TRBJ2-5; a possible D gene is TRBD2 (6 bases). V gave up 8 bases and J gave up 2 bases, with 12 bases separating them. The germline gives CDR1 SQVTM, CDR2 ANQGSEA. The CDR3 sequence is 12 residues long. The CDR3 nucleotides read TGCAGCCACGGGAGTCCACAAGAGACCCAGTACTTC. Residues: CSHGSPQETQYF.

This clone was seen a few times. The chain employs TRBV28 and TRBJ1-4, with D unclear. CDR1 is MDHEN, CDR2 SYDVKM, per germline. V dropped 6 bases and J dropped 5 bases, with 7 bases sitting between them. The CDR3 is 12 amino acids. CDR3 in DNA: TGTGCCAGCAGAGTCAAAAATGAAAAACTGTTTTTT. As protein: CASRVKNEKLFF.